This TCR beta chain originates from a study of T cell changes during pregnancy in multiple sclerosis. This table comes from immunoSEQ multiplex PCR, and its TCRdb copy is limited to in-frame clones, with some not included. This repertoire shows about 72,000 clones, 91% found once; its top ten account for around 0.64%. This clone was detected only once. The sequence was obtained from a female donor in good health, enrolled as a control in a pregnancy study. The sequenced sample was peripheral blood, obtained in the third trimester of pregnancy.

The CDR3 DNA reads as TGTGCCAGCAGCTTAGAGGGCGGGAGATCAACCCAGTACTTC. It is translated as CASSLEGGRSTQYF. V gene TRBV7-2 combines with J gene TRBJ2-5; 7 bases are shared with TRBD2. V lost 1 base to trimming and J lost 8 bases; unmatched junction nucleotides: 7. The germline V gene has CDR1 SGHTA and CDR2 FQGNSA. This CDR3 spans 14 amino acids.